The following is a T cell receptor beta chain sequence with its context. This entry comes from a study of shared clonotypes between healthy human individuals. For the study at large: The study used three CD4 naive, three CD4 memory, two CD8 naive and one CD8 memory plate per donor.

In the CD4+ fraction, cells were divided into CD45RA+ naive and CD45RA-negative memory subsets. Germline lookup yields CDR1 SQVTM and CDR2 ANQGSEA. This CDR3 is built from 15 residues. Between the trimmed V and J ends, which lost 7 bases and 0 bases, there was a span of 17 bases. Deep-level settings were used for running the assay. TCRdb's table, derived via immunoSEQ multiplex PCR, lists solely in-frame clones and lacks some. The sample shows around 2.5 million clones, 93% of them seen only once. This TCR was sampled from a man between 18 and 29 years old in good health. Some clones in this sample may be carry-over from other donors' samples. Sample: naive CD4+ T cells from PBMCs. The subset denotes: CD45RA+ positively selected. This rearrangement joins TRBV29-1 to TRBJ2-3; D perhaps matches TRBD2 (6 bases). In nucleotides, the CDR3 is TGCAGCGCTAAAGGAGGGACTGCTAGCACAGATACGCAGTATTTT. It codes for CSAKGGTASTDTQYF.